Detailed here is one T cell receptor beta chain. The data belong to a study of blood T cell repertoires in COVID-19. The authors' processing: For nucleated cells, counts were estimated from reference gene primer amplification. Sequencing was performed with immunoSEQ multiplex PCR; in TCRdb, only in-frame clones are kept and a portion is missing. From that table come the V and J calls and clone size; the DNA was used to work out D and trimming. The sample consists of over 90,000 clones, 65% to 90% of them appearing once. The V and J ends lost 5 bases and 6 bases, in that order; junction bases with no gene match: 10. The CDR3 is 16 amino acids. The germline gives CDR1 MNHEY, CDR2 SMNVEV (reference sequence).

The V gene is TRBV27, the J gene TRBJ2-2; 9 positions agree with TRBD2. The TCR comes from a man older than 75 with acute or convalescent COVID-19. Sequenced: peripheral blood. CDR3 protein: CASSLLAGRVAGELFF. CDR3 nucleotides: TGTGCCAGCAGTCTCCTAGCGGGAAGGGTAGCCGGGGAGCTGTTTTTT.